This TCR beta chain was retrieved from a study of blood T cell repertoires in COVID-19. Clones were sequenced by immunoSEQ multiplex PCR, and TCRdb holds only the in-frame ones, with some missing. The table shows approximately 100,000 clones, with about 92% occurring only once. Per germline, CDR1 MNHEY and CDR2 SVGAGI. V shed 5 bases and J 4 bases; nucleotides not matched to a gene: 8. The CDR3 runs to 15 residues. This clonotype was sampled from a woman of 80 years or more in a cohort sampled during active COVID-19. Material: peripheral blood. The chain has TRBV6-5 and TRBJ1-1, with 9 bases lining up with TRBD1. The chain's CDR3 is CASSQQGASVTEAFF. For the CDR3, the DNA is TGTGCCAGCAGTCAACAGGGGGCTTCGGTCACTGAAGCTTTCTTT.